Shown below are 32 T cell receptor beta chains from a single sample sequenced in a study of neurological immune-mediated disorders. TCRdb reprocessed the 5' RACE reads via MiXCR and lists one record per CDR3 protein. The repertoire holds 20,000 to 30,000 distinct CDR3 sequences, with roughly an eighth as singletons. Sequenced material: PBMCs. Receptors were obtained from a woman aged 55-75 years with HTLV-1-associated myelopathy (HAM/TSP).

This clonotype appeared a few times. CDR3 residues: CASSVGQGRDTQYF. In nucleotides, the CDR3 is TGTGCCAGCAGTGTCGGACAGGGGAGAGATACGCAGTATTTT. This chain connects TRBV6-1 to TRBJ2-3; TRBD1 agrees at 9 bases. There are 14 residues in the CDR3. Unmatched junction bases numbered 4, after V lost 4 bases and J lost 5 bases. Germline V CDR1 and CDR2: MNHNS, SASEGT.

In this sample, this clonotype is medium-sized (0.01 to 0.1%). The chain combines TRBV7-9 with TRBJ2-1, with D uncertain. This CDR3 is 13 amino acids long. Trimming pared 3 bases from V and 4 bases from J, leaving 7 bases between. Germline V lookup: CDR1 SEHNR, CDR2 FQNEAQ (reference sequence). Here the CDR3 reads CASSFGLYNEQFF. The CDR3 nucleotides read TGTGCCAGCAGCTTCGGCCTATACAATGAGCAGTTCTTC.

This clonotype was seen repeatedly, ten times or more. The chain is built from TRBV3-1 and TRBJ2-7; D is uncertain. The CDR3 consists of 12 residues. With 3 bases removed from V and 5 bases from J, the gap between germline ends came to 8 bases. Germline lookup yields CDR1 LGHDT and CDR2 YNNKEL (reference sequence). The CDR3 protein is CASSHLGNEQYF. The CDR3 nucleotides are TGTGCCAGCAGCCACCTGGGCAACGAGCAGTACTTC.

This clonotype was observed many times. The rearrangement joins TRBV20-1 to TRBJ1-1; a possible D gene is TRBD1 (5 bases). Germline CDR1 DFQATT, CDR2 SNEGSKA (reference sequence). Trimming took off 6 bases at V and 3 bases at J, with 23 bases between the two ends. The CDR3 runs 16 residues. Here the CDR3 DNA reads TGCAGTGCCCGCAACGGGCAGGGAATACGGTACACTGAAGCTTTCTTT. Translating it yields CSARNGQGIRYTEAFF.

The CDR3 DNA follows: TGCAGTGCTAGCCCCCTACTAGCGGGGGGGAAGACTGAAGCTTTCTTT. This gives the protein CSASPLLAGGKTEAFF. The chain combines TRBV20-1 with TRBJ1-1, with D possibly matching TRBD1 (5 bases). CDR3 length equals 16 residues. Deletions cut 3 bases from V and 5 bases from J, with 22 bases between. CDR1 and CDR2 from the germline V gene are DFQATT and SNEGSKA (reference sequence).

This clonotype is medium-sized in the sample. The chain links TRBV5-1 to TRBJ2-1; maybe TRBD2 (6 bases). This CDR3 region has 15 residues. V was shortened by 1 base and J by 8 bases, with 16 bases between the two germline ends. Germline values: CDR1 SGHRS, CDR2 YFSETQ. This CDR3 is CASSLLLGGRDEQFF. The CDR3 nucleotides read TGCGCCAGCAGCTTGTTGTTGGGAGGTCGGGATGAGCAGTTCTTC.

This clonotype was recorded many times. This rearrangement joins TRBV6-5 to TRBJ2-3, with a weak D call TRBD2 (5 bases). V was trimmed by 6 bases and J by 0 bases, leaving 10 bases between them. Germline V gives CDR1 MNHEY, CDR2 SVGAGI. This CDR3 spans 14 amino acids. In DNA form, the CDR3 reads TGTGCCAGCAGCAGGACTTGGAGCACAGATACGCAGTATTTT. It yields the protein CASSRTWSTDTQYF.

This clonotype was seen at least ten times. The V and J genes are TRBV7-2 and TRBJ1-2; D unclear. The V end was cut by 5 bases, the J end by 6 bases, with 13 bases between. CDR1 is SGHTA, CDR2 FQGNSA, per germline. The CDR3 is 13 amino acids. This CDR3 is CASSPSPANGYTF. For the CDR3, the DNA is TGTGCCAGCAGCCCATCACCCGCTAATGGCTACACCTTC.

This clonotype has ten or more counts. J is TRBJ1-3 and V is TRBV7-2, with 7 bases fitting TRBD1. Germline V gene sequence: CDR1 SGHTA, CDR2 FQGNSA. The CDR3 runs to 14 residues. After removal of 5 bases from V and 4 bases from J, the junction contained 5 bases not matched to a gene. The CDR3 protein is CASSVDRAGNTIYF. CDR3 sequence (DNA): TGTGCCAGCAGCGTCGACAGGGCCGGAAACACCATATATTTT.

This clonotype has only a few counts. The J gene is TRBJ2-5, the V gene TRBV12-5; 9 bases match TRBD1. The ends lost 2 bases at V and 5 bases at J; junction bases unmatched: 6. The CDR3 is 15 residues long. The germline V gene encodes CDR1 LGHNT and CDR2 FRNRAP. The CDR3 loop is CASGLTTGGRETQYF. CDR3 bases: TGTGCTAGTGGTTTGACCACAGGGGGCAGGGAGACCCAGTACTTC. The complete variable domain, with remaining parts taken from reference TRBV12-5 and TRBJ2-5, reads DARVTQTPRHKVTEMGQEVTMRCQPILGHNTVFWYRQTMMQGLELLAYFRNRAPLDDSGMPKDRFSAEMPDATLATLKIQPSEPRDSAVYFCASGLTTGGRETQYFGPGTRLLVL.

This clonotype was picked up many times. The chain joins TRBV5-1 to TRBJ1-2; D is unresolved. Deletions cut 6 bases from V and 3 bases from J, with 27 bases between. This CDR3 is built from 18 residues. Germline V gene data show CDR1 as SGHRS and CDR2 as YFSETQ. DNA for the CDR3: TGCGCCAGCACCCCTTCACCATCAATTAGGAACCCCTACTATGGCTACACCTTC. Amino acid sequence: CASTPSPSIRNPYYGYTF.

This clonotype is judged medium-sized. The chain combines TRBV7-7 with TRBJ2-1, with a tentative D call TRBD2 (5 bases). The CDR3 covers 12 residues. Germline CDR1 and CDR2: SSHAT and FNYEAQ (reference sequence). The V and J ends lost 7 bases and 10 bases respectively, with 14 bases between them. CDR3 nucleotides: TGTGCCAGCAATGATGAGGGCGGGGAGCAGTTCTTC. Its protein is CASNDEGGEQFF.

Of note for this clonotype: With a much larger clone just one base away, this may be a read error. The DNA for the CDR3 is TGTGCCGTACGAAAGGGGGCGATTGGCTACACCTTC. Amino acids: CAVRKGAIGYTF. V is TRBV6-6 and J is TRBJ1-2; TRBD1 matches at 7 bases. The CDR3 runs 12 residues. Germline CDR1 is MNHNY and CDR2 is SVGAGI (reference sequence). V was clipped by 11 bases and J by 7 bases; unmatched bases: 10.

This clonotype has ten or more counts. V usage is TRBV29-1 and J usage is TRBJ1-1; weak D call: TRBD1 (5 bases). The V and J ends lost 6 bases and 3 bases respectively, with 14 bases between them. Germline V gives CDR1 SQVTM, CDR2 ANQGSEA. The CDR3 sequence is 13 residues long. The CDR3 DNA is TGCAGCGTGGAACAATGGGGCGACACTGAAGCTTTCTTT. Translated, it gives CSVEQWGDTEAFF.

This clonotype was recorded many times. The chain carries TRBV24-1 and TRBJ2-4, with D hard to call. Trimming took off 1 base at V and 8 bases at J, with 2 bases between the two ends. Looked up from germline, CDR1 is KGHDR and CDR2 is SFDVKD. The CDR3 covers 11 residues. This chain's CDR3 is CATSDFDIQYF. The CDR3 region has the DNA TGTGCCACCAGTGATTTCGACATTCAGTACTTC.

This chain uses TRBV30 with TRBJ2-3; 9 bases match TRBD2. V was pared by 8 bases and J by 2 bases, with 11 bases of the junction left unmatched. The CDR3 extends over 15 amino acids. In germline, CDR1 is GTSNPN, CDR2 SVGIG (reference sequence). The CDR3 coding sequence is TGTGCCCGGGACACGCGGGGGGGCTTCACAGATACGCAGTATTTT. Its translation: CARDTRGGFTDTQYF.

This clonotype was seen repeatedly, ten times or more. V is TRBV5-1 and J is TRBJ2-7, with D possibly TRBD2 on 6 matching bases. Germline V gene lookup returns CDR1 SGHRS and CDR2 YFSETQ. The CDR3 sequence is 12 residues long. The V end lost 3 bases, the J end lost 6 bases, and 10 bases lay between the germline ends. The CDR3 spells CASSSTRTEQYF. CDR3 nucleotides: TGCGCCAGCAGCTCGACTAGGACCGAGCAGTACTTC.

This clonotype occurred many times. This sequence joins TRBV4-1 and TRBJ2-3; 8 nucleotides agree with TRBD2. The V gene end was trimmed by 5 bases and the J gene end by 5 bases; junction bases not matched to a gene: 9. The CDR3 covers 15 residues. Germline V gives CDR1 MGHRA, CDR2 YSYEKL. The CDR3 nucleotides read TGCGCCAGCAGCGAAGCGGGAGCCCGAAGAGATACGCAGTATTTT. It yields the protein CASSEAGARRDTQYF.

This clonotype is medium-sized. The gene calls are TRBV20-1 and TRBJ2-7, with TRBD1 matching over 9 bases. The length of the CDR3 is 15 residues. CDR1 DFQATT and CDR2 SNEGSKA come from the germline V gene (reference sequence). The V and J ends lost 1 base and 6 bases, in that order; junction bases with no gene match: 10. The CDR3 is CSARGEVQGASEQYF. Here the CDR3 DNA reads TGCAGTGCTAGAGGGGAGGTACAGGGGGCGAGCGAGCAGTACTTC.

This clonotype was seen ten or more times. This chain uses TRBV5-1 with TRBJ2-7; D gene uncertain. Between the trimmed V and J ends, which lost 0 bases and 3 bases, there was a span of 1 base. The CDR3 sequence is 11 residues long. Germline CDR1 SGHRS, CDR2 YFSETQ. CDR3 in amino acids: CASSLGYEQYF. The CDR3 bases are TGCGCCAGCAGCTTGGGCTACGAGCAGTACTTC.

This clonotype was seen repeatedly, ten times or more. The chain recombines TRBV3-1 with TRBJ2-2; D is uncertain. Germline CDR1 reads LGHDT; CDR2 reads YNNKEL (reference sequence). Deletions cut 3 bases from V and 5 bases from J, with 7 bases between. The CDR3 length is 13 residues. The CDR3 DNA follows: TGTGCCAGCAGCCACCCGGTAACCGGGGAGCTGTTTTTT. Its protein product is CASSHPVTGELFF.

This clonotype is labeled as medium-sized (0.01 to 0.1%). The CDR3 nucleotides read TGCAGTGCTAGGACAGGGGGAAGTGGACAAGAGACCCAGTACTTC. Protein: CSARTGGSGQETQYF. The V gene is TRBV20-1, the J gene TRBJ2-5; 9 nucleotides match TRBD1. Germline CDR1 is DFQATT and CDR2 is SNEGSKA (reference sequence). The V and J ends lost 3 bases and 2 bases, in that order; junction bases with no gene match: 7. The CDR3 is 15 amino acids.

This clonotype came up many times. V is TRBV27 and J is TRBJ1-1; D is ambiguous. V lost 0 bases to trimming and J lost 2 bases, with 7 bases between them. The CDR3 consists of 14 residues. The V gene's germline CDR1 is MNHEY and CDR2 SMNVEV (reference sequence). The DNA of the CDR3 is TGTGCCAGCAGTTTATCGTCGGGAAACACTGAAGCTTTCTTT. It codes for CASSLSSGNTEAFF.

This clonotype was seen more than once but under ten times. This chain joins TRBV19 and TRBJ2-2, with a tentative D call TRBD2 (6 bases). Trimming cost V 6 bases and J 2 bases, with 19 bases left between them. Germline CDR1 reads LNHDA; CDR2 reads SQIVND (reference sequence). There are 17 residues in the CDR3. The CDR3, as DNA: TGTGCCAGTAGGCCCCGCGTAGCGGATGTAAACACCGGGGAGCTGTTTTTT. This sequence encodes CASRPRVADVNTGELFF.

There are many counts of this clonotype. V and J are TRBV6-1 and TRBJ2-3; D uncertain. Trimming removed 4 bases at V and 0 bases at J, with 2 bases between. Germline CDR1 reads MNHNS; CDR2 reads SASEGT. The CDR3 extends over 12 amino acids. CDR3 in DNA: TGTGCCAGCAGTGGTAGCACAGATACGCAGTATTTT. This encodes CASSGSTDTQYF.

This clonotype was counted ten times or more. The J gene is TRBJ2-7, the V gene TRBV7-2, with 11 bases matching TRBD2. Trimming at V came to 2 bases and at J to 6 bases, leaving 6 bases not matched to a gene. Germline assignment: CDR1 SGHTA and CDR2 FQGNSA. The CDR3 has 15 amino acids. Here the CDR3 reads CASSLLAGGRIEQYF. CDR3 nucleotides: TGTGCCAGCAGCTTACTAGCGGGGGGAAGGATCGAGCAGTACTTC.

Only a few counts were recorded for this clonotype. This chain uses TRBV24-1 with TRBJ1-1; D call uncertain. Trimming removed 4 bases from V and 5 bases from J, with 7 bases in between. The length of the CDR3 is 12 residues. Germline V gene lookup returns CDR1 KGHDR and CDR2 SFDVKD. The CDR3 coding sequence is TGTGCCACCAGTGACCCTGTTACTGAAGCTTTCTTT. This gives the protein CATSDPVTEAFF.

The chain uses TRBV20-1 and TRBJ1-5; TRBD1 aligns across 10 bases. CDR1 is DFQATT, CDR2 SNEGSKA, per germline (reference sequence). The CDR3 extends over 16 amino acids. V lost 0 bases to trimming and J lost 7 bases; unmatched junction nucleotides: 9. The CDR3 reads CSARELRTGGKQPQHF. The CDR3 nucleotides read TGCAGTGCTAGAGAGTTGAGGACAGGGGGTAAACAGCCCCAGCATTTT.

There are many counts of this clonotype. The chain joins TRBV7-2 to TRBJ1-1, with 8 bases matching TRBD1. The length of the CDR3 is 15 residues. CDR1 is SGHTA, CDR2 FQGNSA, per germline. Trimming removed 1 base from V and 1 base from J; junction bases left unmatched: 2. The DNA of the CDR3 is TGTGCCAGCAGCTTAGACGGACAGGGGAACACTGAAGCTTTCTTT. Translating it yields CASSLDGQGNTEAFF.

This clonotype was seen ten or more times. The chain is built from TRBV7-8 and TRBJ1-1, with D possibly being TRBD1 (5 bases). Germline lookup yields CDR1 SGHVS and CDR2 FQNEAQ. Trimming left V 4 bases short and J 5 bases short, with 5 bases between. This CDR3 has 11 residues. CDR3 in DNA: TGTGCCAGCAGCTGGGGGACTGAAGCTTTCTTT. Encoded protein: CASSWGTEAFF.

This clonotype was picked up many times. The chain joins TRBV6-2 or TRBV6-3 to TRBJ2-2; D is unclear. V lost 0 bases to trimming and J lost 2 bases, with 7 bases between them. Germline values: CDR1 MNHEY, CDR2 SVGEGT. The CDR3 sequence is 15 residues long. The CDR3 loop is CASSYSWANTGELFF. The CDR3 DNA reads as TGTGCCAGCAGTTACTCTTGGGCAAACACCGGGGAGCTGTTTTTT.

This clonotype was picked up many times. This chain uses TRBV20-1 with TRBJ2-7, with D possibly matching TRBD1 (5 bases). Germline CDR1 reads DFQATT; CDR2 reads SNEGSKA (reference sequence). The germline V and J ends were trimmed by 4 bases and 4 bases, with 11 bases remaining between them. The CDR3 consists of 12 residues. The CDR3 protein is CSANDREYEQYF. The CDR3 DNA is TGCAGTGCTAATGACAGAGAATACGAGCAGTACTTC.